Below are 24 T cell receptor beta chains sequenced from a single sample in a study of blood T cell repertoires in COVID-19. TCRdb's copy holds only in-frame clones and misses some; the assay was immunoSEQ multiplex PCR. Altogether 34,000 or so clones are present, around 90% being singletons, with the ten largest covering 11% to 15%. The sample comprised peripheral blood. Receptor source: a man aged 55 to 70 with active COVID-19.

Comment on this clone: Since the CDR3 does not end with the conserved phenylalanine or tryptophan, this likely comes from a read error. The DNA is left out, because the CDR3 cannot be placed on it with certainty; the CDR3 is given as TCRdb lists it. The CDR3 reads CASSLDPNRPQFS. This rearrangement joins TRBV11-2 to TRBJ1-2; the DNA was not compared with TRBD1, the D call given in the table. The CDR3 has 13 amino acids, counting both end residues. Germline CDR1 and CDR2: SGHAT and FQNNGV.

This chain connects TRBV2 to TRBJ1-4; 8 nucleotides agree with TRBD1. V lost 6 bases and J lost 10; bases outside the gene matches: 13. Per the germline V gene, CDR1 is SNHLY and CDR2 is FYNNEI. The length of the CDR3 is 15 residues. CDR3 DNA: TGTGCCAGCAGCGAGGGACAGGCGACCCTCGGAAAACTGTTTTTT. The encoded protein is CASSEGQATLGKLFF.

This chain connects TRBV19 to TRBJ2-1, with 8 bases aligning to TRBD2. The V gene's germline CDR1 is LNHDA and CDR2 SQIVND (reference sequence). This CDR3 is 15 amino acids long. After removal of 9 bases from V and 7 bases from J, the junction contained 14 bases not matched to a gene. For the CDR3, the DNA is TGTGCCAGCTGCGGGAGGCGCCCCGAGGGGAATGAGCAGTTCTTC. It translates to CASCGRRPEGNEQFF.

The CDR3 protein is CASSPSHTRQILAGKTQETQYF. Written as DNA, the CDR3 is TGTGCCAGCAGCCCCAGCCATACCAGACAGATCTTAGCGGGAAAGACGCAAGAGACCCAGTACTTC. The V call is TRBV28, the J call TRBJ2-5, with 8 bases lining up with TRBD2. The CDR3 length is 22 residues. The germline V gene has CDR1 MDHEN and CDR2 SYDVKM. V gave up 6 bases and J gave up 2 bases; unmatched junction bases: 29.

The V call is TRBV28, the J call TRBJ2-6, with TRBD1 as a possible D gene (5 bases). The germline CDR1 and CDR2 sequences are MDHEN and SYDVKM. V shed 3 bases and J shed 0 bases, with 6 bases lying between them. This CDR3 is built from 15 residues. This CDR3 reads CASSFDSSGANVLTF. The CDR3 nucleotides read TGTGCCAGCAGTTTTGACAGCTCTGGGGCCAACGTCCTGACTTTC.

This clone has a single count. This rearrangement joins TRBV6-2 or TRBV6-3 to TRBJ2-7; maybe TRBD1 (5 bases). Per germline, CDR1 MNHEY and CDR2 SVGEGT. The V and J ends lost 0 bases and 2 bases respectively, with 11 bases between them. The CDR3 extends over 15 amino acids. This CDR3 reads CASSYSTTEAYEQYF. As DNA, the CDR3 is TGTGCCAGCAGTTACTCGACGACAGAAGCCTACGAGCAGTACTTC.

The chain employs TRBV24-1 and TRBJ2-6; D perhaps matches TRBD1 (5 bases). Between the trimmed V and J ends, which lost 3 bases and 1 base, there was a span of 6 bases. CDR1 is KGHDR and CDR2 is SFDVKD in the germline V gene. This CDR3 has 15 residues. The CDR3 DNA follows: TGTGCCACCAGTGATCAGGGTTCTGGGGCCAACGTCCTGACTTTC. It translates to CATSDQGSGANVLTF.

CDR3 DNA: TGTGCCAGCAGCCCCGCAGGAGGGTCTAACTATGGCTACACCTTC. Its translation is CASSPAGGSNYGYTF. The chain has TRBV7-3 and TRBJ1-2; no clear D. V lost 5 bases and J 0 bases, leaving 13 bases between the germline ends. From germline, CDR1 is SGHTA and CDR2 FQGTGA. This CDR3 has 15 residues. The full variable domain, rest sourced from reference TRBV7-3 and TRBJ1-2, is GAGVSQTPSNKVTEKGKYVELRCDPISGHTALYWYRQSLGQGPEFLIYFQGTGAADDSGLPNDRFFAVRPEGSVSTLKIQRTERGDSAVYLCASSPAGGSNYGYTFGSGTRLTVV.

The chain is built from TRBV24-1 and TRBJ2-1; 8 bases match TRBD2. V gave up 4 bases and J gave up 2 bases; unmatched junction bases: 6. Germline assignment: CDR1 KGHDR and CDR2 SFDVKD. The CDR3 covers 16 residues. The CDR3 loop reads CATSDTTSGAYNEQFF. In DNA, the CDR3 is TGTGCCACCAGTGACACAACTAGCGGAGCCTACAATGAGCAGTTCTTC.

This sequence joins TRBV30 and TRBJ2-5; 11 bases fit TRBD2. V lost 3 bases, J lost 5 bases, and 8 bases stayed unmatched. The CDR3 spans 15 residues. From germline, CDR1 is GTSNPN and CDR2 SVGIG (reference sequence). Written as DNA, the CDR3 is TGTGCCTGGAGGTCACTAGCGGGAGATTCGGAGACCCAGTACTTC. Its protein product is CAWRSLAGDSETQYF.

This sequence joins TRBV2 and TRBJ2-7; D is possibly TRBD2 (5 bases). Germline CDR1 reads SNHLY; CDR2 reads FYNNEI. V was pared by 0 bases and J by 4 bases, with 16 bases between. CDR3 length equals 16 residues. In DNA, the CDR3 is TGTGCCAGCAGTGAAGCACCCGCGGACTTCGCTTACGAGCAGTACTTC. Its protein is CASSEAPADFAYEQYF.

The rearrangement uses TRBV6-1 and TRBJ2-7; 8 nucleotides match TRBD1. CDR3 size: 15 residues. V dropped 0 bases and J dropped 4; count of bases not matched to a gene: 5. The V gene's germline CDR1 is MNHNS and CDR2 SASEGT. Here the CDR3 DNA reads TGTGCCAGCAGTGAAGCGCAGGGGGCGGGATACGAGCAGTACTTC. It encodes CASSEAQGAGYEQYF.

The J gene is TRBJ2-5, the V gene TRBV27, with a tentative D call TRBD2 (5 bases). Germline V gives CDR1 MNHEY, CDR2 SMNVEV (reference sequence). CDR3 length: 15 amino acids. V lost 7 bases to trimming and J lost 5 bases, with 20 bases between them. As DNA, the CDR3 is TGTGCCAGCACACAGTACCGGGATATGATGGAGACCCAGTACTTC. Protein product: CASTQYRDMMETQYF.

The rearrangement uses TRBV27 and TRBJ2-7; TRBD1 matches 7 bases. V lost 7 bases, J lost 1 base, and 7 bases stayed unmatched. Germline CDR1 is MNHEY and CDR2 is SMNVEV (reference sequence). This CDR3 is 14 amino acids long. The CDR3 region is CASTSRDRSYEQYF. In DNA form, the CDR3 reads TGTGCCAGCACTTCCCGGGACAGATCCTACGAGCAGTACTTC.

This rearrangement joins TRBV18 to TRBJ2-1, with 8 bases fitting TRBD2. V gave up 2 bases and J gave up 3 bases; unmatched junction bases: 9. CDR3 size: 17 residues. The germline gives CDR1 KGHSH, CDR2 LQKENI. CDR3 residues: CASSPAFGAGGYNEQFF. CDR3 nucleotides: TGTGCCAGCTCACCAGCCTTCGGCGCGGGAGGCTACAATGAGCAGTTCTTC.

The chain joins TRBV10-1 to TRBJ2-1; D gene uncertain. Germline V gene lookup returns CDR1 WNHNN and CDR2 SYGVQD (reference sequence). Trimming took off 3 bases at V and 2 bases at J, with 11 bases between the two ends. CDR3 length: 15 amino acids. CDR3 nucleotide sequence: TGCGCCAGCAGTGAAGCTAACCACCCCTACAATGAGCAGTTCTTC. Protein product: CASSEANHPYNEQFF.

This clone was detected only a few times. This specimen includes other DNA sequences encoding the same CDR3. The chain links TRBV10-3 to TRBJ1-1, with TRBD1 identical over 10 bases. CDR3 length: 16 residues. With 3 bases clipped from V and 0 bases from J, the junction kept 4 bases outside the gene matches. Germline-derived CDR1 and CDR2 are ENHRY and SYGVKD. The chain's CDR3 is CAISDSTGGMNTEAFF. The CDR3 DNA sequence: TGTGCCATCAGTGATTCGACAGGGGGCATGAACACTGAAGCTTTCTTT.

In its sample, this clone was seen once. Written as DNA, the CDR3 is TGTGCCAGCAGCTTAAGGGGGGACACTGAAGCTTTCTTT. It encodes CASSLRGDTEAFF. The chain employs TRBV7-3 and TRBJ1-1; a possible D gene is TRBD1 (5 bases). V was pared by 1 base and J by 3 bases, with 6 bases between. Germline V gene lookup returns CDR1 SGHTA and CDR2 FQGTGA. The CDR3 runs to 13 residues.

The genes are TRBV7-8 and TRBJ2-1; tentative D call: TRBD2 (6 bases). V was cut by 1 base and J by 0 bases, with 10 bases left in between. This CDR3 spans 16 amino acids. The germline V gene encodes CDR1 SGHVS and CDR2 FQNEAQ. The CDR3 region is CASSLERESSYNEQFF. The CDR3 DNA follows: TGTGCCAGCAGCTTAGAACGGGAGAGCTCCTACAATGAGCAGTTCTTC. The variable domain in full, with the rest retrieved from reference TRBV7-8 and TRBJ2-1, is GAGVSQSPRYKVAKRGQDVALRCDPISGHVSLFWYQQALGQGPEFLTYFQNEAQLDKSGLPSDRFFAERPEGSVSTLKIQRTQQEDSAVYLCASSLERESSYNEQFFGPGTRLTVL.

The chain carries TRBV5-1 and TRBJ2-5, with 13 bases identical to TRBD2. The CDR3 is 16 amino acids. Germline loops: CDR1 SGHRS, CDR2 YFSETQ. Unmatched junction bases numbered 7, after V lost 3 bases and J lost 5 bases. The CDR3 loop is CASSSGTSGAAETQYF. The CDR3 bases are TGCGCCAGCAGCTCCGGGACTAGCGGGGCCGCCGAGACCCAGTACTTC.

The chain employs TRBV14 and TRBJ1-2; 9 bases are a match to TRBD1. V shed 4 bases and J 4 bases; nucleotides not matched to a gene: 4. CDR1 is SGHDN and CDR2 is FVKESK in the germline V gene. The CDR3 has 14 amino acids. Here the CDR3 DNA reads TGTGCCAGCAGCCCCGGGACAGGGAGCTATGGCTACACCTTC. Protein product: CASSPGTGSYGYTF.

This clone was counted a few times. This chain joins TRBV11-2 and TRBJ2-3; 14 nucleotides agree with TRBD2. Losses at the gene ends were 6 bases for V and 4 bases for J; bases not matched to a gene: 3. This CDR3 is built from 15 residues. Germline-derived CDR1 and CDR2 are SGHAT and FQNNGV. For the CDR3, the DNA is TGTGCCAGCAGGAGGGGACTAGCGGGAGCAGATACGCAGTATTTT. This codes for CASRRGLAGADTQYF.

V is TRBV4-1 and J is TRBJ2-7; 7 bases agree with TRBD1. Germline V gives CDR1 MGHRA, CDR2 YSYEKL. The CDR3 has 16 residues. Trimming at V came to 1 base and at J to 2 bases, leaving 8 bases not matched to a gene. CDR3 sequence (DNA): TGCGCCAGCAGCCAAGGGGTACAGGGGTCGGCCTACGAGCAGTACTTC. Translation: CASSQGVQGSAYEQYF.

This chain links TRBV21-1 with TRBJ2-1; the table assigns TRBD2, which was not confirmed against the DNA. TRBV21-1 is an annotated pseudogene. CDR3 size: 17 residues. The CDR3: CASSFLGNGSSYNEQFF. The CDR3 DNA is TGTGCCAGCAGCTTCTTAGGGAACGGGAGCTCCTACAATGAGCAGTTCTTC.